The clone carrying this TCR beta chain turned up a few times. Germline CDR1 is ENHRY and CDR2 is SYGVKD. The CDR3 runs to 15 residues. V lost 10 bases and J lost 5, with 24 bases in between. This entry belongs to a study of blood T cell repertoires in COVID-19. Overall study: The United States, Italy and Spain were the sources of the acute and convalescent COVID-19 samples. In each case, the material was cDNA or gDNA derived from T cells, B-cell-depleted T cells, or PBMCs.

Source study methods: Researchers report that nucleated cell counts were estimated from reference gene primer amplification. Assay used: immunoSEQ multiplex PCR; TCRdb lists only in-frame clones, some missing. That table furnishes V, J and clone size, whereas the DNA furnished D and trimming. This repertoire shows about 62,000 clones, roughly 92% found once; its top ten account for about 5.4%. The receptor was derived from a human donor in a cohort sampled during active COVID-19. The material sequenced was peripheral blood. V and J are TRBV10-3 and TRBJ2-7; the D gene is possibly TRBD1 (6 bases). CDR3 in amino acids: CASRGGVAFRNEQYF. CDR3 bases: TGTGCCAGCAGAGGGGGAGTTGCTTTCAGAAACGAGCAGTACTTC.